This record concerns one T cell receptor (beta chain) sequence. Its target antigen remains unknown. The sample holds no much larger clone one base away, and base qualities are not on file. These data belong to a study of T-cell memory formation after mild COVID-19 (dated by TCRdb to the early 2020s). Turning to the overall study: TCR sequence clusters from the two donors were largely donor specific. Longitudinal TCRalpha and TCRbeta repertoire sequencing tracked T-cell clones expanding and contracting after mild COVID-19 in a couple of donors. The cohort was made up of two young adult volunteers, one female and one male, who were previously healthy. Here is what the overall study found, with its caveats: The study included only a couple of mild cases, and larger cohorts that include severe cases with pre-infection samples were judged to be necessary. The detection of some responding clones in pre-infection memory suggests that pre-existing cross-reactive memory T cells joined the SARS-CoV-2 response. SARS-CoV-2 specificity was not confirmed for the second-wave clones peaking on day 37. Clones that contracted from day 15 to 85 showed balanced CD4/CD8 phenotypes, whereas a second wave of clones that expanded from day 15 to 37 leaned towards CD4+. Contracting CD4+ clones were found mainly in CM and EM memory subsets, while CD8+ clones were enriched in EMRA.

Ficoll-Paque density gradient centrifugation was the method used to isolate PBMCs. Data came from an Illumina NovaSeq 6000. cDNA libraries for TCRalpha and TCRbeta were prepared by 5'RACE using constant-segment primers, with sample barcodes and unique molecular identifiers added. RNA was extracted from every sample with Trizol reagent. Library amplification was performed in two PCR steps, and a second sample barcode and Illumina TruSeq adapters were introduced in the second step. Sequencing of the libraries was done on an Illumina NovaSeq, producing 2 x 150 bp paired-end reads. The paper's processing steps were these. The reads were demultiplexed and collapsed into UMI-guided consensus sequences using migec v1.2.7. With mixcr v2.1.11, UMI consensuses were aligned to TRA and TRB V and J templates and assembled into clonotypes. A clonotype was counted as expanded or contracted only when both edgeR and NoisET called the clonotype significant, with the noise models trained on biological replicates. edgeR calls used a false discovery rate-adjusted p below 0.01 and a log2 fold-change threshold of 1. As an exploratory analysis of dynamics, PCA with hierarchical clustering was applied to max-normalized trajectories of the 1000 most abundant clonotypes. Separately sequenced CD4+ and CD8+ repertoires were used to assign the CD4 or CD8 phenotype of responding clones. Through fastp at Q25 and MiXCR, TCRdb rebuilt clones from the public reads, retaining in-frame beta chains. Identical CDR3 proteins give one entry, which carries the most common genes and DNA. V and J calls and clone size were set by TCRdb, not the authors. The sample table contains some 49,000 distinct CDR3 sequences; only one count was recorded for 25% to 30% of them. Together, the top ten hold about 41% of the sample.

The CDR3 contains 13 residues, cysteine and phenylalanine counted. Only the CDR3 part of the read is kept: 39 bases, read in frame from the first base. Trimming takes 2 bases from V and 0 bases from J, and the germline ends sit 8 bases apart. CDR1 and CDR2 (DFQATT, SNEGSKA) derive from the germline V gene (reference sequence). The sample was PBMCs or a T cell subset sorted from them (not recorded which). The source is a man younger than 35 who had mild COVID-19 (a few samples of this study predate the infection). The sample titles of this study are shuffled in the database, so cell type and time point are left out; the donor was told from shared clones. This chain is built from TRBV20-1 and TRBJ2-7, with the D gene uncertain. The CDR3 amino acid sequence is: CSARTSSSYEQYF. The DNA reads as follows: TGCAGTGCTAGAACTTCCAGCTCCTACGAGCAGTACTTC.